This TCR beta chain stems from a study of identical twins. MiXCR, applied by TCRdb to the 5' RACE reads, yields one record per CDR3 protein. The sample holds 450,000 or so distinct CDR3 sequences, 24% seen once. The sample also formed part of further work on T cells expressing NK-cell markers. That work adds: Sorted CD3+CD56-NKG2C+, CD3+CD56+NKG2C+ and CD3+CD56+NKG2C- T cells supplied the TCR beta repertoires. Most of the eight sequenced donors were HCMV-seropositive; one was seronegative.

This TCR came from a woman in her late teens or twenties in good health. The sample taken for sequencing was CD4+ T cells sorted from blood.

The CDR3 region has the DNA TGTGCCAGCAGCTTAGATCCGAGGGGCGTCTCTGGCTACACCTTC. Its protein product is CASSLDPRGVSGYTF. The V and J genes are TRBV7-8 and TRBJ1-2; D might be TRBD1 (5 bases). The V gene's germline CDR1 is SGHVS and CDR2 FQNEAQ. V lost 1 base to trimming and J lost 7 bases, with 16 bases between them. The CDR3 covers 15 residues.